This T cell receptor beta chain was identified during a study of T cell responses to AZD1222 COVID-19 vaccine (dated by TCRdb to the early 2020s). For context, the study as a whole: AZD1222 recipients with second doses at about 4 weeks or about 12 weeks were pooled, because spike-specific TCR depth and breadth did not differ between schedules. TCR sequencing was performed for 230 to 250 trial participants, of whom 207 were given two doses of AZD1222 and around 26 were given two doses of MenACWY control vaccine. Trial participants were enrolled into age subgroups of 18-55, 56-69 and 70-plus years, which contained approximately 150, 28 and 58 TCR-sequenced participants, respectively.

About this clone itself: The antigen it recognizes is unknown. Nothing much larger sits one base from this clone, and base qualities are not available.

General study outcomes and caveats: Most participants were white British and females outnumbered males, and the authors suggested that clonal diversity may have been underestimated. The 56-69-year group was small, and its depth increase did not reach significance, likely because of low power. Because no samples from the day 14 peak response were available, repertoires could be characterized only after the peak T cell response. Conclusions about previously exposed vaccinees are limited because only a handful of AZD1222 recipients were SARS-CoV-2 seropositive at baseline. Vaccine-associated CD4 TCRs spanned the whole spike protein, with dominant responses in regions 160-218 and 743-854. Reportedly, close to half of the unique spike-specific TCRs recognized epitopes lying outside the regions that are mutated in the B.1.351 and B.1.1.7 variants. After two AZD1222 doses, spike-specific TCR breadth and depth were significantly higher than at day 0 and than in MenACWY recipients.

Germline trimming amounts to 4 bases on V and 2 bases on J, with 1 as the count of junction bases outside the gene matches. CDR1 SEHNR and CDR2 FQNEAQ were looked up in the germline V gene (reference sequence). Spanning cysteine to phenylalanine, the CDR3 consists of 13 amino acids. The retained sequence is limited to the CDR3, 39 bases, with the frame set at the first base. The sample's time point label, in plain terms: baseline before first vaccination. Samples from vaccinated people were obtained from the UK trials COV001 and COV002, which included a single-blind randomized controlled phase 2/3 trial of AZD1222 (ChAdOx1 nCoV-19) in healthy adults. Trial participant PBMC samples were collected at day 0 and day 28 after the second dose for TCRbeta chain sequencing. The CDR3 regions of human TCRbeta chains were analyzed by immunosequencing. The study's processing was this. TCRs in the repertoires were compared against a reference library of SARS-CoV-2-specific TCRs that had been generated with the MIRA antigen-specificity platform. Breadth was defined as the fraction of unique TCRs that were SARS-CoV-2-associated, and depth was defined as the fraction of total T cells that were SARS-CoV-2-associated. Using the MIRA data, each spike-specific TCR was assigned both to the spike region to which the TCR was reactive and to a CD4 or CD8 class. Log10-transformed breadth and depth values were compared by one-way ANOVA with Sidak's multiple comparisons tests. TCRdb holds this immuneACCESS table with in-frame rearrangements only. Some clones are missing; in checked studies, unresolved V genes explain under half, and the rest has no known cause. V and J calls plus clone size are reproduced from that table; the DNA served to infer D and trimming. The table for this sample lists roughly 97,000 clones; around nine tenths of them were counted only once. The top ten clones comprise around a sixth of the sample.

Here the chain combines TRBV7-9 and TRBJ1-2; TRBD1 fits 7 bases in the junction. Sequencing was performed on peripheral blood, taken on day 0 of AZD1222 vaccination. This clonotype originated in an adult in good health. The CDR3 region reads CASSSGQNYGYTF. The bases are TGTGCCAGCAGCTCGGGACAGAACTATGGCTACACCTTC.